Shown below are 22 T cell receptor beta chains from a single sample sequenced in a study of control samples from healthy donors and cancer patients. This table comes from immunoSEQ multiplex PCR, and its TCRdb copy is limited to in-frame clones, with some not included. The sample carries 100,000 to 150,000 clones, about nine tenths recorded once. Material: blood. The receptors were gathered from a man in his forties in good health.

The gene calls are TRBV2 and TRBJ1-1; 7 positions match TRBD1. Germline CDR1 SNHLY, CDR2 FYNNEI. The CDR3 spans 15 residues. Germline trimming cut 6 bases from V and 0 bases from J; bases unmatched to any gene: 7. In DNA, the CDR3 is TGTGCCAGCAGGAGGGACAGCCCCATGAACACTGAAGCTTTCTTT. Its translation: CASRRDSPMNTEAFF.

The chain employs TRBV28 and TRBJ1-6; TRBD1 matches 7 bases. The V gene's germline CDR1 is MDHEN and CDR2 SYDVKM. The CDR3 spans 15 residues. The trim removed 2 bases at V and 6 bases at J, leaving 4 bases unmatched. The CDR3 nucleotides read TGTGCCAGCAGTTTACTTCCAGGGGGTAATTCACCCCTCCACTTT. Its protein is CASSLLPGGNSPLHF.

J is TRBJ1-1 and V is TRBV5-1; D possibly corresponds to TRBD1 (5 bases). Per the germline V gene, CDR1 is SGHRS and CDR2 is YFSETQ. This CDR3 contains 15 residues. Between the trimmed V and J ends, which lost 5 bases and 4 bases, there was a span of 18 bases. The DNA for the CDR3 is TGCGCCAGCAGACGGGACGGATCCTCAGGCACTGAAGCTTTCTTT. Its translation: CASRRDGSSGTEAFF.

This chain joins TRBV10-2 and TRBJ2-3, with TRBD2 identical over 11 bases. Germline V gene data show CDR1 as WSHSY and CDR2 as SAAADI. V lost 7 bases to trimming and J lost 6 bases; unmatched junction nucleotides: 6. CDR3 size: 14 residues. The CDR3 DNA reads as TGCGCCAGCAATAGCGGGGGGGCCTGGGATACGCAGTATTTT. As protein: CASNSGGAWDTQYF.

The V call is TRBV5-1, the J call TRBJ1-4; tentative D call: TRBD1 (5 bases). Trimming removed 0 bases at V and 8 bases at J, with 14 bases between. Germline CDR1 and CDR2: SGHRS and YFSETQ. CDR3 length: 15 residues. Here the CDR3 reads CASSLEGRAGEKLFF. CDR3 nucleotides: TGCGCCAGCAGCTTGGAAGGCAGGGCAGGGGAAAAACTGTTTTTT.

This clone was recorded a few times. The chain carries TRBV10-1 and TRBJ1-1, with D unresolved. The CDR3 is 12 residues long. CDR1 and CDR2 (germline): WNHNN, SYGVQD (reference sequence). The V end lost 8 bases, the J end lost 0 bases, and 7 bases lay between the germline ends. CDR3 DNA: TGCGCCAGCTCGGGCATGAACACTGAAGCTTTCTTT. It translates to CASSGMNTEAFF.

This clone has only a few counts. The genes are TRBV5-4 and TRBJ2-2; no reliable D call. V dropped 4 bases and J dropped 3 bases, with 10 bases sitting between them. Germline loops: CDR1 SGHNT, CDR2 YYREEE (reference sequence). The CDR3 sequence is 14 residues long. CDR3 residues: CASSPGGDTGELFF. The CDR3 DNA reads as TGTGCCAGCAGCCCGGGTGGCGACACCGGGGAGCTGTTTTTT.

The chain couples TRBV30 to TRBJ2-1; 9 bases map to TRBD2. V lost 0 bases to trimming and J lost 9 bases; unmatched junction nucleotides: 9. CDR1 and CDR2 from the germline V gene are GTSNPN and SVGIG (reference sequence). This CDR3 contains 15 residues. The CDR3 region has the DNA TGTGCCTGGAGTGTATCTAGCGGGGTCATGGGTGAGCAGTTCTTC. Its translation is CAWSVSSGVMGEQFF. Combining the CDR3 with reference TRBV30 and TRBJ2-1 gives the whole variable domain SQTIHQWPATLVQPVGSPLSLECTVEGTSNPNLYWYRQAAGRGLQLLFYSVGIGQISSEVPQNLSASRPQDRQFILSSKKLLLSDSGFYLCAWSVSSGVMGEQFFGPGTRLTVL.

V gene TRBV29-1 combines with J gene TRBJ1-2; TRBD1 might be the D (5 bases). This CDR3 is 10 amino acids long. Germline lookup yields CDR1 SQVTM and CDR2 ANQGSEA. The V and J ends lost 7 bases and 8 bases respectively, with 11 bases between them. In DNA, the CDR3 is TGCAGCGCTGGGGGAGAAGGCTACACCTTC. Protein product: CSAGGEGYTF.

The V call is TRBV11-3, the J call TRBJ2-1; no reliable D call. This CDR3 spans 13 amino acids. The V end was cut by 2 bases, the J end by 4 bases, with 6 bases between. Germline V gene sequence: CDR1 SGHNT, CDR2 YENEEA. The CDR3 region is CASSLFGYNEQFF. In nucleotides, the CDR3 is TGTGCCAGCAGCTTATTTGGATACAATGAGCAGTTCTTC.

V is TRBV6-6 and J is TRBJ1-6; 10 bases align to TRBD1. V trimming: 5 bases; J trimming: 0 bases; junction bases outside the gene matches: 10. The CDR3 runs to 19 residues. The germline gives CDR1 MNHNY, CDR2 SVGAGI (reference sequence). Written as DNA, the CDR3 is TGTGCCAGCAGTCGACGGGACAGGGGACCCAGCTCCTATAATTCACCCCTCCACTTT. Its protein product is CASSRRDRGPSSYNSPLHF.

The rearrangement uses TRBV4-1 and TRBJ1-5; D not certain. Germline CDR1 and CDR2: MGHRA and YSYEKL. This CDR3 comprises 15 residues. Trimming took off 4 bases at V and 0 bases at J, with 10 bases between the two ends. The CDR3 here is CASSPREYSNQPQHF. Here the CDR3 DNA reads TGCGCCAGCAGCCCCCGAGAATATAGCAATCAGCCCCAGCATTTT.

The chain combines TRBV2 with TRBJ2-1; tentative D call: TRBD1 (5 bases). The germline V gene has CDR1 SNHLY and CDR2 FYNNEI. The CDR3 is 12 residues long. V was pared by 8 bases and J by 5 bases, with 10 bases between. Here the CDR3 DNA reads TGTGCCAGCGAAAGCAGGGACAATGAGCAGTTCTTC. The encoded protein is CASESRDNEQFF.

The V call is TRBV21-1, the J call TRBJ1-5. TRBV21-1 is deemed a pseudogene. CDR3 length: 18 amino acids. The CDR3 sequence is CASSKAGGGRDSNQPQHF. As DNA, the CDR3 is TGTGCCAGCAGCAAGGCTGGCGGGGGGCGGGATAGCAATCAGCCCCAGCATTTT.

This sequence joins TRBV7-9 and TRBJ2-5; D might be TRBD2 (5 bases). Deletions cut 5 bases from V and 4 bases from J, with 20 bases between. Germline loops: CDR1 SEHNR, CDR2 FQNEAQ (reference sequence). This CDR3 region has 16 residues. Written as DNA, the CDR3 is TGTGCCAGCAGCCCACTACCCCTAGCCCCGGGAGAGACCCAGTACTTC. It encodes CASSPLPLAPGETQYF.

This clone was seen a single time. The V and J genes are TRBV6-6 and TRBJ1-3, with unresolved D. CDR3 length: 15 residues. Germline V gene sequence: CDR1 MNHNY, CDR2 SVGAGI (reference sequence). Trimming removed 7 bases from V and 0 bases from J, with 13 bases in between. Written as DNA, the CDR3 is TGTGCCAGCAAAAATTACGCAGGCTCTGGAAACACCATATATTTT. Protein: CASKNYAGSGNTIYF.

The chain couples TRBV10-3 to TRBJ1-5; perhaps TRBD1 as D (5 bases). The V and J ends lost 4 bases and 1 base respectively, with 11 bases between them. This CDR3 has 15 residues. Germline loops: CDR1 ENHRY, CDR2 SYGVKD. The CDR3 sequence is CAISARGLSNQPQHF. CDR3 bases: TGTGCCATCAGTGCGCGGGGGTTGAGCAATCAGCCCCAGCATTTT.

This clone has only one observation. This chain links TRBV5-1 with TRBJ2-5; 7 bases are shared with TRBD1. Germline V gene lookup returns CDR1 SGHRS and CDR2 YFSETQ. The CDR3 spans 14 residues. With 6 bases clipped from V and 4 bases from J, the junction kept 9 bases outside the gene matches. CDR3 region: CASTTRTGGETQYF. The CDR3 nucleotides read TGCGCCAGCACCACCCGGACAGGCGGAGAGACCCAGTACTTC.

In the case of this clone: A junction boundary mismatches the germline segment, possibly from a read error. The chain joins TRBV5-1 to TRBJ2-1; no definite D call. There are 14 residues in the CDR3. Looked up from germline, CDR1 is SGHRS and CDR2 is YFSETQ. The DNA of the CDR3 is TGCGTCAGCAGCCCGTCGGCCTCCTACAATGAGCAGTTCTTC. Residues: CVSSPSASYNEQFF.

V gene TRBV27 combines with J gene TRBJ2-7, with 8 bases fitting TRBD1. V lost 3 bases and J lost 4; bases outside the gene matches: 8. The CDR3 spans 15 residues. Germline V lookup: CDR1 MNHEY, CDR2 SMNVEV (reference sequence). The CDR3 loop reads CASSFIGQGAYEQYF. CDR3 coding DNA: TGTGCCAGCAGTTTTATAGGACAGGGAGCATACGAGCAGTACTTC.

The chain employs TRBV9 and TRBJ1-2; 8 bases are a match to TRBD1. The CDR3 runs to 14 residues. The ends lost 3 bases at V and 4 bases at J; junction bases unmatched: 5. The germline V gene encodes CDR1 SGDLS and CDR2 YYNGEE. The CDR3 DNA reads as TGTGCCAGCAGCGCACCACAGGGGGGCTATGGCTACACCTTC. Translating gives CASSAPQGGYGYTF.

The rearrangement links TRBV6-1 to TRBJ2-2, with no clear D. The CDR3 consists of 14 residues. The V gene's germline CDR1 is MNHNS and CDR2 SASEGT. Trimming stripped 2 bases from V and 3 bases from J, with 7 bases between. The CDR3 region has the DNA TGTGCCAGCAGTGAATTGCGCGACACCGGGGAGCTGTTTTTT. Protein: CASSELRDTGELFF.